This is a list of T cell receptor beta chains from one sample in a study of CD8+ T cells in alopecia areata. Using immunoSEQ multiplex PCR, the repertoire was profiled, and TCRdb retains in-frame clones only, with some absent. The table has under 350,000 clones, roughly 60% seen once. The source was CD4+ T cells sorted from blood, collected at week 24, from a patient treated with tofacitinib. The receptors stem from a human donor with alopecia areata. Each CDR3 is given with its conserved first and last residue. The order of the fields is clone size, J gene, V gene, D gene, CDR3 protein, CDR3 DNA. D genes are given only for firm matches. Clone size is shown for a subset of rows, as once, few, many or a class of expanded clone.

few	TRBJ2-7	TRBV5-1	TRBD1	CASSQPTSGTGSYEQYF	TGCGCCAGCAGTCAACCGACCTCCGGGACAGGGAGCTACGAGCAGTACTTC
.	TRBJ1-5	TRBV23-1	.	CASSQSMRGSGQPQHF	TGCGCCAGCAGTCAATCTATGAGGGGGTCTGGGCAGCCCCAGCATTTT
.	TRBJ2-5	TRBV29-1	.	CSVDGGGRRTQYF	TGCAGCGTTGATGGGGGCGGACGGAGAACCCAGTACTTC
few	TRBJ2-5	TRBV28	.	CASSSQGRETQYF	TGTGCCAGCAGCTCACAGGGACGAGAGACCCAGTACTTC
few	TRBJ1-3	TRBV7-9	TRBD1	CASSLGRPGTGSGNTIYF	TGTGCCAGCAGCTTAGGGAGGCCCGGGACAGGGTCCGGAAACACCATATATTTT
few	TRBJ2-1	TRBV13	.	CASSLEGERSYNEQFF	TGTGCCAGCAGCTTAGAAGGGGAACGCTCCTACAATGAGCAGTTCTTC
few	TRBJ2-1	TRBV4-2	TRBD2	CASSLSSGGYNEQFF	TGTGCCAGCAGCCTCTCTAGCGGGGGGTACAATGAGCAGTTCTTC
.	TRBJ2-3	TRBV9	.	CASSEGLGRDTQYF	TGTGCCAGCAGCGAGGGACTGGGCAGGGATACGCAGTATTTT
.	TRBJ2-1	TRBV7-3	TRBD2	CASSLSSGVYNEQFF	TGTGCCAGCAGCTTAAGTAGCGGGGTCTACAATGAGCAGTTCTTC
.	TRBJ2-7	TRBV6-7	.	CASSYHESGTYEQYF	TGTGCCAGCAGTTATCATGAATCAGGGACCTACGAGCAGTACTTC
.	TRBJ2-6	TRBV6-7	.	CASSYSRGSGANVLTF	TGTGCCAGCAGTTACTCGCGGGGCTCTGGGGCCAACGTCCTGACTTTC